This passage covers 14 T cell receptor beta chains from one sample sequenced in a study of persistence of HIV-infected CD4 T cells. The immunoSEQ assay was version 4, run in survey mode. Sequenced by immunoSEQ multiplex PCR; TCRdb stores in-frame clones only, minus some. The repertoire holds around 35,000 clones, approximately 86% seen once, with about 1.3% in the top ten. Cells were stimulated nonspecifically with anti-CD3/anti-CD28 magnetic beads. Sorting selected CD4+ T cells upregulating both CD40 ligand and CD69. Their antigens remain unidentified. The material sequenced was CD4+ T cells sorted from PBMCs after approximately 19-hour stimulation, taken from a patient who received antiretroviral therapy. These receptors were taken from an adult man with HIV who was CMV-seropositive.

The chain is built from TRBV5-1 and TRBJ1-2, with D maybe TRBD1 (5 bases). Trimming left V 7 bases short and J 3 bases short, with 19 bases between. This CDR3 comprises 15 residues. In germline, CDR1 is SGHRS, CDR2 YFSETQ. The CDR3, as DNA: TGCGCCAGCCACCGGGACGGCACGACAGACTATGGCTACACCTTC. Translated, it gives CASHRDGTTDYGYTF.

This chain uses TRBV5-1 with TRBJ2-3; D might be TRBD1 (6 bases). This CDR3 region has 13 residues. V lost 4 bases and J 6 bases, leaving 12 bases between the germline ends. Germline values: CDR1 SGHRS, CDR2 YFSETQ. CDR3 sequence (DNA): TGCGCCAGCAGCACCCGGGACACCGATACGCAGTATTTT. Protein: CASSTRDTDTQYF.

The chain is built from TRBV30 and TRBJ2-5, with 7 nucleotides matching TRBD1. This CDR3 contains 13 residues. Trimming removed 5 bases from V and 7 bases from J; junction bases left unmatched: 10. CDR1 and CDR2 (germline): GTSNPN, SVGIG (reference sequence). In DNA, the CDR3 is TGTGCCTGGCGGCGGACAGGAGGAGGGACCCAGTACTTC. This sequence encodes CAWRRTGGGTQYF.

The chain recombines TRBV5-1 with TRBJ2-2, with TRBD1 matching over 9 bases. Losses at the gene ends were 4 bases for V and 5 bases for J; bases not matched to a gene: 3. The germline V gene has CDR1 SGHRS and CDR2 YFSETQ. The CDR3 has 14 amino acids. CDR3 sequence: CASSPGTGTGELFF. The CDR3 DNA follows: TGCGCCAGCAGCCCCGGGACAGGGACCGGGGAGCTGTTTTTT. The whole variable domain, filled in from reference TRBV5-1 and TRBJ2-2, reads KAGVTQTPRYLIKTRGQQVTLSCSPISGHRSVSWYQQTPGQGLQFLFEYFSETQRNKGNFPGRFSGRQFSNSRSEMNVSTLELGDSALYLCASSPGTGTGELFFGEGSRLTVL.

The chain links TRBV6-5 to TRBJ1-1; D is ambiguous. Trimming removed 6 bases at V and 1 base at J, with 9 bases between. This CDR3 contains 13 residues. The V gene's germline CDR1 is MNHEY and CDR2 SVGAGI. The CDR3: CASRPKQNTEAFF. Here the CDR3 DNA reads TGTGCCAGCAGACCTAAACAGAACACTGAAGCTTTCTTT.

V and J are TRBV10-3 and TRBJ2-6; perhaps TRBD2 as D (6 bases). V shed 3 bases and J shed 4 bases, with 10 bases lying between them. CDR3 length: 15 residues. Per the germline V gene, CDR1 is ENHRY and CDR2 is SYGVKD. The CDR3 coding sequence is TGTGCCATCAGTGACGGGGGATCAGGGGCCAACGTCCTGACTTTC. It codes for CAISDGGSGANVLTF.

V gene TRBV10-3 combines with J gene TRBJ1-2; TRBD1 matches at 7 bases. The V gene end was trimmed by 0 bases and the J gene end by 3 bases; junction bases not matched to a gene: 4. The CDR3 totals 15 residues. Germline V gene data show CDR1 as ENHRY and CDR2 as SYGVKD. The CDR3 bases are TGTGCCATCAGTGAGTCCAGACAGGGTTACTATGGCTACACCTTC. Translation: CAISESRQGYYGYTF.

J is TRBJ1-3 and V is TRBV9, with 7 bases aligning to TRBD1. Germline V gives CDR1 SGDLS, CDR2 YYNGEE. V trimming: 0 bases; J trimming: 0 bases; junction bases outside the gene matches: 6. CDR3 length: 17 amino acids. CDR3 loop: CASSVAPQGDSGNTIYF. Written as DNA, the CDR3 is TGTGCCAGCAGCGTAGCGCCTCAGGGGGACTCTGGAAACACCATATATTTT.

The chain is built from TRBV7-4 and TRBJ2-5; D unclear. Per the germline V gene, CDR1 is SGHVT and CDR2 is SQSDAQ. The CDR3 extends over 11 amino acids. V shed 3 bases and J shed 5 bases, with 4 bases lying between them. This chain's CDR3 is CASSFSETQYF. The CDR3 nucleotides read TGTGCCAGCAGCTTCTCGGAGACCCAGTACTTC.

The chain has TRBV6-5 and TRBJ1-2, with 11 bases that match TRBD1. Germline CDR1 is MNHEY and CDR2 is SVGAGI. V gave up 4 bases and J gave up 3 bases; unmatched junction bases: 1. This CDR3 has 14 amino acids. Here the CDR3 reads CASSWTGGDYGYTF. In DNA, the CDR3 is TGTGCCAGCAGTTGGACAGGGGGCGACTATGGCTACACCTTC.

The chain combines TRBV14 with TRBJ1-2, with 9 positions matching TRBD1. V trimming: 4 bases; J trimming: 4 bases; junction bases outside the gene matches: 7. The germline gives CDR1 SGHDN, CDR2 FVKESK. The CDR3 extends over 15 amino acids. The CDR3 DNA reads TGTGCCAGCAGCCCTGGGACAGGGAGGGTCTATGGCTACACCTTC. It specifies CASSPGTGRVYGYTF.

CDR3 in amino acids: CASSLEGRGETQYF. The CDR3, as DNA: TGCGCCAGCAGCTTGGAAGGGCGGGGAGAGACCCAGTACTTC. The chain carries TRBV5-1 and TRBJ2-5, with D possibly TRBD2 on 6 matching bases. V lost 0 bases to trimming and J lost 4 bases, with 10 bases between them. CDR1 and CDR2 (germline): SGHRS, YFSETQ. The CDR3 loop spans 14 amino acids.

This rearrangement joins TRBV6-5 to TRBJ1-1; no firm D call. Germline V gene data show CDR1 as MNHEY and CDR2 as SVGAGI. The CDR3 is 13 residues long. Deletions cut 7 bases from V and 0 bases from J, with 9 bases between. The CDR3 reads CASKAPLNTEAFF. CDR3 sequence (DNA): TGTGCCAGCAAAGCTCCCCTGAACACTGAAGCTTTCTTT.

The genes are TRBV18 and TRBJ2-1; D is uncertain. V dropped 0 bases and J dropped 7 bases, with 4 bases sitting between them. The CDR3 has 12 residues. From germline, CDR1 is KGHSH and CDR2 LQKENI. The CDR3 region is CASSPPGNEQFF. The CDR3 DNA reads as TGTGCCAGCTCACCACCGGGTAATGAGCAGTTCTTC.